The present TCR beta chain was sequenced within a study of OX40 agonist ivuxolimab in advanced cancers. Study information: Patients were dosed with the agonistic anti-OX40 (CD134) antibody ivuxolimab.

In germline, CDR1 is LGHNA, CDR2 YNFKEQ. CDR3 length: 18 residues. V gave up 4 bases and J gave up 4 bases; unmatched junction bases: 18. Study conclusions and caveats: It was not determined which antigens were specifically recognized by the peripheral T cells that had undergone clonal expansion.

The investigators sampled blood at baseline, at cycle 4 day 1, and at cycle 7 day 1. Notes on this clone: Its antigen remains unknown.

Sequencing was performed with immunoSEQ multiplex PCR; in TCRdb, only in-frame clones are kept and a portion is missing. The profile shows 10,000 to 15,000 clones, around 90% of them singletons. The chain uses TRBV4-2 and TRBJ2-7; 8 bases fit TRBD1. The TCR comes from an adult with an advanced solid tumor such as melanoma, head and neck, liver or kidney cancer. The sample was CD4+ or CD8+ T cells sorted from blood, taken in a trial of the OX40 agonist ivuxolimab. CDR3 DNA: TGTGCCAGCAGCCCGGAAGCATTAAGGACAGGGTTCTTTTACGAGCAGTACTTC. Protein: CASSPEALRTGFFYEQYF.